This T cell receptor (beta chain) was found in a study of cytomegalovirus exposure and HLA in healthy donors. Study-level results: Most TCR sequences proved rare, with some public TCRs found in many donors.

Researchers ran the PCR with 60 Vbeta and 13 Jbeta primers. Here immunoSEQ multiplex PCR was the method, and the copy in TCRdb shows in-frame clones only, minus some. The sample yields about 84,000 clones, about 77% seen once. On this clone itself: No antigen is known for it.

This CDR3 region has 14 residues. The trim removed 6 bases at V and 6 bases at J, leaving 1 base unmatched. Per germline, CDR1 MNHNS and CDR2 SASEGT. Healthy individuals who donated bone marrow served as the donors. This TCR came from a male donor in good health and CMV-seropositive. The sequenced material came from PBMCs. This chain joins TRBV6-1 and TRBJ2-1, with TRBD2 identical over 14 bases. This CDR3 reads CASRGTSGSNEQFF. The CDR3 coding sequence is TGTGCCAGCAGAGGGACTAGCGGGAGCAATGAGCAGTTCTTC.